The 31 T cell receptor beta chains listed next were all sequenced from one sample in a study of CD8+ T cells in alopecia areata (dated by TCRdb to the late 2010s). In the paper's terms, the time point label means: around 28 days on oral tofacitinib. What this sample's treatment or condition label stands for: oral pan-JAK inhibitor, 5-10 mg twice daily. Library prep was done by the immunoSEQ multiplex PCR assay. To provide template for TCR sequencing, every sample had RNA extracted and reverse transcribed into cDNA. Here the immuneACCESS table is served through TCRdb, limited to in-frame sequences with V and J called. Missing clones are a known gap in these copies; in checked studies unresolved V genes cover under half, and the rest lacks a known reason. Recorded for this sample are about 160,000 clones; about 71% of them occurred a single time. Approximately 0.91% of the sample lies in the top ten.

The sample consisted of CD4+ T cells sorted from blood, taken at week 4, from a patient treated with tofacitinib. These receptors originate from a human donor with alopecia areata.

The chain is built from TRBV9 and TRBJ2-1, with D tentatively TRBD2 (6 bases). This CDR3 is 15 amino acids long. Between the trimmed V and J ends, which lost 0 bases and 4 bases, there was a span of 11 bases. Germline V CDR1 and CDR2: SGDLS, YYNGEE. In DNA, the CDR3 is TGTGCCAGCAGCGTAGAACCTGGGGGGTACAATGAGCAGTTCTTC. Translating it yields CASSVEPGGYNEQFF.

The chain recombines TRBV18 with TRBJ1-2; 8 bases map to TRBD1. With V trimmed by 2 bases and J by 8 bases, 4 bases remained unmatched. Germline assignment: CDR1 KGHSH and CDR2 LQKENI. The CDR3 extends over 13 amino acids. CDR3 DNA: TGTGCCAGCTCACCATCAGGGGGCGAAGGCTACACCTTC. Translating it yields CASSPSGGEGYTF. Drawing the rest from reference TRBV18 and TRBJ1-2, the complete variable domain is NAGVMQNPRHLVRRRGQEARLRCSPMKGHSHVYWYRQLPEEGLKFMVYLQKENIIDESGMPKERFSAEFPKEGPSILRIQQVVRGDSAAYFCASSPSGGEGYTFGSGTRLTVV.

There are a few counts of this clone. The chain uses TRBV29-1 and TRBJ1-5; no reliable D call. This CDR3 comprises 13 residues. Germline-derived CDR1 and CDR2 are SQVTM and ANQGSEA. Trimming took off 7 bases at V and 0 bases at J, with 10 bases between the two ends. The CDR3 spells CSATFGSNQPQHF. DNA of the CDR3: TGCAGCGCCACCTTCGGTAGCAATCAGCCCCAGCATTTT.

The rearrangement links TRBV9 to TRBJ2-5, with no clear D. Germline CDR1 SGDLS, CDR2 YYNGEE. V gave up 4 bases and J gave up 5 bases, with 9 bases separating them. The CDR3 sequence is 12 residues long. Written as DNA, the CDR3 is TGTGCCAGCAGCCTCCTCGGGGAGACCCAGTACTTC. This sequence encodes CASSLLGETQYF.

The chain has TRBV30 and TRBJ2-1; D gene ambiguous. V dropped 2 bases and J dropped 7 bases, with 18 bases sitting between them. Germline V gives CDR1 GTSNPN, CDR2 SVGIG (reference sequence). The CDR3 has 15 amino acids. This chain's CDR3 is CAWSPPPGLTNEQFF. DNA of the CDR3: TGTGCCTGGAGTCCACCTCCCGGCTTGACGAATGAGCAGTTCTTC.

CDR3 nucleotide sequence: TGCGCCAGCAGCGGACCAACCTGGACAGCCCTCTCTGGGGCCAACGTCCTGACTTTC. Amino acids: CASSGPTWTALSGANVLTF. The chain joins TRBV4-1 to TRBJ2-6; weak D call: TRBD1 (6 bases). Trimming took off 5 bases at V and 0 bases at J, with 20 bases between the two ends. This CDR3 is 19 amino acids long. CDR1 is MGHRA, CDR2 YSYEKL, per germline.

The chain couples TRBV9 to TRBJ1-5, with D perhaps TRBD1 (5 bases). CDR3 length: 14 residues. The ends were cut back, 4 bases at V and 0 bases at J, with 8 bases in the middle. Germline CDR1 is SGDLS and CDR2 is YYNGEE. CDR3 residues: CASSFRDSNQPQHF. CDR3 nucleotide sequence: TGTGCCAGCAGCTTCAGGGATAGCAATCAGCCCCAGCATTTT.

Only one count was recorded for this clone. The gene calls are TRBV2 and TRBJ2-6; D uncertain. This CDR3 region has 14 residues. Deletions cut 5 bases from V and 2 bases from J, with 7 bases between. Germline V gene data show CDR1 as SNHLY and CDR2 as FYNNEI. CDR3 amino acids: CASSPRPGANVLTF. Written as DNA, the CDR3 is TGTGCCAGCAGTCCCCGACCTGGGGCCAACGTCCTGACTTTC.

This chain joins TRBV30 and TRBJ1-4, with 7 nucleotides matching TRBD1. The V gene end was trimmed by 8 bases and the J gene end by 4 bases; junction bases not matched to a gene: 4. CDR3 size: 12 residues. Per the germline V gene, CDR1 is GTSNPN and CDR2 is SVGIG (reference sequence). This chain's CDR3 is CAGRGVNEKLFF. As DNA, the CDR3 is TGTGCCGGCAGGGGGGTTAATGAAAAACTGTTTTTT. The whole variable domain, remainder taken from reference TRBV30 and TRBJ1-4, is SQTIHQWPATLVQPVGSPLSLECTVEGTSNPNLYWYRQAAGRGLQLLFYSVGIGQISSEVPQNLSASRPQDRQFILSSKKLLLSDSGFYLCAGRGVNEKLFFGSGTQLSVL.

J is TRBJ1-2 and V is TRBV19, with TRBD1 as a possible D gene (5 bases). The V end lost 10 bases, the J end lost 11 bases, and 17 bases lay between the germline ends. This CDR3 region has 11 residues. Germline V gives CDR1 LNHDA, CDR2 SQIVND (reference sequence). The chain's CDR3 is CAISTGFGYTF. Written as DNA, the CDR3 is TGTGCCATCTCTACAGGTTTCGGGTACACCTTC.

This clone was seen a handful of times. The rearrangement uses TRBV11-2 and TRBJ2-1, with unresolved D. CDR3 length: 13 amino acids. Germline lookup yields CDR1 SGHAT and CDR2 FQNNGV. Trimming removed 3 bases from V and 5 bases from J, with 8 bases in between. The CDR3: CASSFWSNNEQFF. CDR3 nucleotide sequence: TGTGCCAGCAGCTTCTGGTCTAACAATGAGCAGTTCTTC. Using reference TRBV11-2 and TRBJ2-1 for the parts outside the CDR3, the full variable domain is EAGVAQSPRYKIIEKRQSVAFWCNPISGHATLYWYQQILGQGPKLLIQFQNNGVVDDSQLPKDRFSAERLKGVDSTLKIQPAKLEDSAVYLCASSFWSNNEQFFGPGTRLTVL.

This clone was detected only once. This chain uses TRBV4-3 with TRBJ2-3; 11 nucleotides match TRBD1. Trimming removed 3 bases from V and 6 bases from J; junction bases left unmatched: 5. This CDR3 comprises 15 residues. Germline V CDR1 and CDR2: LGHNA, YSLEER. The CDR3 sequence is CASSQGQGESDTQYF. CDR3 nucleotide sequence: TGCGCCAGCAGCCAGGGACAGGGGGAAAGCGATACGCAGTATTTT.

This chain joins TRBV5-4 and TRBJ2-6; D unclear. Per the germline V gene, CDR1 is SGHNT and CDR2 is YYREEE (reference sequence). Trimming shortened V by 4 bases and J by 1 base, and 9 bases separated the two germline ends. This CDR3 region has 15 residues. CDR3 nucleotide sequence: TGTGCCAGCAGCAAGACGGTTTCTGGGGCCAACGTCCTGACTTTC. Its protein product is CASSKTVSGANVLTF. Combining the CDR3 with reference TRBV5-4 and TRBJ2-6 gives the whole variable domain ETGVTQSPTHLIKTRGQQVTLRCSSQSGHNTVSWYQQALGQGPQFIFQYYREEENGRGNFPPRFSGLQFPNYSSELNVNALELDDSALYLCASSKTVSGANVLTFGAGSRLTVL.

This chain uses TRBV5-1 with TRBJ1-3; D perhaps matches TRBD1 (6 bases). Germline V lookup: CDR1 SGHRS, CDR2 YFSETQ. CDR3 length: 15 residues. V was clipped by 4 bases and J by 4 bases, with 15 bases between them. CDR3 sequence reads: CASSATGGSGNTIYF. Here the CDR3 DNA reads TGCGCCAGCAGCGCTACGGGGGGCTCGGGAAACACCATATATTTT.

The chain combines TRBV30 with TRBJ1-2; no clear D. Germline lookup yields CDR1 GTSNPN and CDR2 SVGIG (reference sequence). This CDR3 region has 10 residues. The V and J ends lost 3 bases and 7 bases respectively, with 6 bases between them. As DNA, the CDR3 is TGTGCCTGGAGATTGGTTGGCTACACCTTC. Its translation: CAWRLVGYTF.

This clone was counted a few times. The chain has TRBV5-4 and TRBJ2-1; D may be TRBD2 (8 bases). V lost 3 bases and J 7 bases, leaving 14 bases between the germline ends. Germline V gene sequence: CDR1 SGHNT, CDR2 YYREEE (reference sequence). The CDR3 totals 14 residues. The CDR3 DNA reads TGTGCCAGCAGCTCGGTAGCGGGACAGAATGAGCAGTTCTTC. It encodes CASSSVAGQNEQFF.

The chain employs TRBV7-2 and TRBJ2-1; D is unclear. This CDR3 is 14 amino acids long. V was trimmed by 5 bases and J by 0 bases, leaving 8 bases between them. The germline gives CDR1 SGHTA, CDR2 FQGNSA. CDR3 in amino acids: CASSMTSSYNEQFF. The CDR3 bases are TGTGCCAGCAGCATGACAAGCTCCTACAATGAGCAGTTCTTC.

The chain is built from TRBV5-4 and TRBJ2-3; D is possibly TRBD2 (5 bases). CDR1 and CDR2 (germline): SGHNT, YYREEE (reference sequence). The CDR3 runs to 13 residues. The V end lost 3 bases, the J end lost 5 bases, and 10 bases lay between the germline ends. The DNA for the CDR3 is TGTGCCAGCAGCTCGACGGCGGGAGATACGCAGTATTTT. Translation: CASSSTAGDTQYF.

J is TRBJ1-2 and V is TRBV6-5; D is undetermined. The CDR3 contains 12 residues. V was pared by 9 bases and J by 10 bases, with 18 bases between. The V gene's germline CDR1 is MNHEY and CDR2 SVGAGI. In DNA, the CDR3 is TGTGCCAGTAGAAGGGAGGACCAAAACTACACCTTC. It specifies CASRREDQNYTF.

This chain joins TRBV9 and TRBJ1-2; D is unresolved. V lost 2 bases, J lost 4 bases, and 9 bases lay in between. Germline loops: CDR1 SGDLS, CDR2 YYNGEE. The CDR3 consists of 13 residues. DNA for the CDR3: TGTGCCAGCAGCGTGAGTTCCTTCTATGGCTACACCTTC. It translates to CASSVSSFYGYTF.

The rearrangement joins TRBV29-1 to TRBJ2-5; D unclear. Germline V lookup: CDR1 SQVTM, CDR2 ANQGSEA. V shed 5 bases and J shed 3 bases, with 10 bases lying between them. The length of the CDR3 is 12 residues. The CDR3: CSVQRGEETQYF. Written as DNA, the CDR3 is TGCAGCGTTCAGAGAGGTGAAGAGACCCAGTACTTC.

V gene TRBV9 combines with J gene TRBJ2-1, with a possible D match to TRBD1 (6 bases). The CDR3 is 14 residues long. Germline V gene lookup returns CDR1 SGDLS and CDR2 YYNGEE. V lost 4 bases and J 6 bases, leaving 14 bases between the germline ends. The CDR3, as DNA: TGTGCCAGCAGCTTCCGGGACATTCTCAATGAGCAGTTCTTC. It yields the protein CASSFRDILNEQFF.

The CDR3 is CASLRDSYGYTF. The CDR3 bases are TGTGCCAGCCTCCGGGACAGCTATGGCTACACCTTC. The chain recombines TRBV6-6 with TRBJ1-2; 7 positions match TRBD1. Germline lookup yields CDR1 MNHNY and CDR2 SVGAGI (reference sequence). After removal of 8 bases from V and 4 bases from J, the junction contained 4 bases not matched to a gene. The CDR3 is 12 amino acids.

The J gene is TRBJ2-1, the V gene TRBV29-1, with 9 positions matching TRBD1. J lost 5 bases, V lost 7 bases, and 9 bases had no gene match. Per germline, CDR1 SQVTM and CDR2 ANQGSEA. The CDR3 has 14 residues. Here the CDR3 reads CSGGPGQGHNEQFF. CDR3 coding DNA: TGCAGCGGAGGCCCGGGACAGGGTCACAATGAGCAGTTCTTC.

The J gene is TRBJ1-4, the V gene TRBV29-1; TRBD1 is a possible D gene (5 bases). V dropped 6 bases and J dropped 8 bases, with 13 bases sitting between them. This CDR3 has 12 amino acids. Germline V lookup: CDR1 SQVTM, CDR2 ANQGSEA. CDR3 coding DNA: TGCAGCGTCTCGGGGGGTAGCGAAAAACTGTTTTTT. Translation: CSVSGGSEKLFF.

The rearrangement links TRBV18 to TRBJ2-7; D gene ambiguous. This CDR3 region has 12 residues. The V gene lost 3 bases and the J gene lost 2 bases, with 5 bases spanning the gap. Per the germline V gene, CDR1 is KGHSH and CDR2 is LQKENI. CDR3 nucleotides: TGTGCCAGCTCACCGTCTGCCTACGAGCAGTACTTC. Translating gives CASSPSAYEQYF. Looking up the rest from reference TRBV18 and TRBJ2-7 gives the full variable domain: NAGVMQNPRHLVRRRGQEARLRCSPMKGHSHVYWYRQLPEEGLKFMVYLQKENIIDESGMPKERFSAEFPKEGPSILRIQQVVRGDSAAYFCASSPSAYEQYFGPGTRLTVT.

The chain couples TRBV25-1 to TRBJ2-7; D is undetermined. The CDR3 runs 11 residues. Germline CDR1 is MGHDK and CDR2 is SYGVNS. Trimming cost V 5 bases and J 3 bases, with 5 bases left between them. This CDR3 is CASSRVYEQYF. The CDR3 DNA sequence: TGTGCCAGCAGTAGGGTCTACGAGCAGTACTTC.

CDR3 loop: CASSPLPGLSNDEQYF. CDR3 in DNA: TGTGCCAGCAGCCCCTTACCGGGACTTTCAAACGACGAGCAGTACTTC. The J gene is TRBJ2-7, the V gene TRBV7-6; a possible D gene is TRBD2 (6 bases). Trimming removed 5 bases at V and 5 bases at J, with 22 bases between. Looked up from germline, CDR1 is SGHVS and CDR2 is FNYEAQ. CDR3 length equals 16 residues.

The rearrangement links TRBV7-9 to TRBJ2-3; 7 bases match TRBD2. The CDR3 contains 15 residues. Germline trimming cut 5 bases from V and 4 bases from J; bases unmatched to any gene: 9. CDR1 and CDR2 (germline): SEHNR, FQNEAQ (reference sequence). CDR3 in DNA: TGTGCCAGCAGCCCAGGACTAGGCGACGCAGATACGCAGTATTTT. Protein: CASSPGLGDADTQYF.

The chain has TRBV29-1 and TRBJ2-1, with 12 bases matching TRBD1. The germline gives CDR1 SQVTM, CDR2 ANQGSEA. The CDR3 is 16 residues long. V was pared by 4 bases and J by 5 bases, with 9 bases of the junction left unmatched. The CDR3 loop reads CSVVMGQGASHNEQFF. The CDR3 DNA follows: TGCAGCGTTGTAATGGGACAGGGGGCATCCCACAATGAGCAGTTCTTC.

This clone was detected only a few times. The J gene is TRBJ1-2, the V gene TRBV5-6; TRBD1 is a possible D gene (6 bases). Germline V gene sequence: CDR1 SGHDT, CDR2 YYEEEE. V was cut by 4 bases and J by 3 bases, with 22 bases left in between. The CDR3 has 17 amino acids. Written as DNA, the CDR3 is TGTGCCAGCAGCCATCCGCGTGGGGGGGCGAAGGACTATGGCTACACCTTC. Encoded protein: CASSHPRGGAKDYGYTF.